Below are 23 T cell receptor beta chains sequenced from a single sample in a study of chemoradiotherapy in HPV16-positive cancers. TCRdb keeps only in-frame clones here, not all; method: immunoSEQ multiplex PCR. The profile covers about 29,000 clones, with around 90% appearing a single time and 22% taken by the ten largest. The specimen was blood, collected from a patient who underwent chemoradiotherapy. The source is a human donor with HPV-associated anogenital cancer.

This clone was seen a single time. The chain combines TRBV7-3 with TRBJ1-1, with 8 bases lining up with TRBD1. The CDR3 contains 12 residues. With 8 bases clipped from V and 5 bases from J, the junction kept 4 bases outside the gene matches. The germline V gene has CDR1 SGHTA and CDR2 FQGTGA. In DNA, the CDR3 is TGTGCCAGCGGGAACAGGGGGACTGAAGCTTTCTTT. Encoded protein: CASGNRGTEAFF.

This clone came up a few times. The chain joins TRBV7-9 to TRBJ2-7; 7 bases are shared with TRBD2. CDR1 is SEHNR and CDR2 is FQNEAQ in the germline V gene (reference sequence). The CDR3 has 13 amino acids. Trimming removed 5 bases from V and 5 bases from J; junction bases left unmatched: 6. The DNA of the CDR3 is TGTGCCAGCAGCCCGCCGACTAGCCACGAGCAGTACTTC. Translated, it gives CASSPPTSHEQYF.

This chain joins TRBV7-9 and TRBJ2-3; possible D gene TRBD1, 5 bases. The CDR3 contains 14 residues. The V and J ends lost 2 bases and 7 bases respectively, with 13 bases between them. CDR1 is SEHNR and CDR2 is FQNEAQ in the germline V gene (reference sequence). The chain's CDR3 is CASSLRGPVNTQYF. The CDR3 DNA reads TGTGCCAGCAGCTTAAGGGGTCCAGTGAATACGCAGTATTTT.

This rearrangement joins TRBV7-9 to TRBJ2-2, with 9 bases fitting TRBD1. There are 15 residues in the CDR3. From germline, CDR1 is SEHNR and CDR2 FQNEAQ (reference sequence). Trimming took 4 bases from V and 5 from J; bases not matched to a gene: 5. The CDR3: CASSYRDRDTGELFF. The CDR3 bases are TGTGCCAGCAGCTACCGGGACAGGGATACCGGGGAGCTGTTTTTT.

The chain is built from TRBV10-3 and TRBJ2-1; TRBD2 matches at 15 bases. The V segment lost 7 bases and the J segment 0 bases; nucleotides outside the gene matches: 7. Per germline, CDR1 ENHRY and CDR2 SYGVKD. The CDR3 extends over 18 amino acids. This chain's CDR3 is CAIMGPGLAGGSYNEQFF. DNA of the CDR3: TGTGCCATCATGGGGCCGGGACTAGCGGGGGGCTCCTACAATGAGCAGTTCTTC.

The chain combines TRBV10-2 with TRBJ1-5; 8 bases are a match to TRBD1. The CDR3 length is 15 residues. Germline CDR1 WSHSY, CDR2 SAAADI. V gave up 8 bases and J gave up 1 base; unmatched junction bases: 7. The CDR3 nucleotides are TGCGCCAGCGTTGACAGGGGTTTCAGCAATCAGCCCCAGCATTTT. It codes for CASVDRGFSNQPQHF.

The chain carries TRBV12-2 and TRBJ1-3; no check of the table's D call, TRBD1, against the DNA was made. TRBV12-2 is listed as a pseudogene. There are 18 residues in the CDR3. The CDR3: CASRSAYERDSSGNTIYF. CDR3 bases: TGTGCAAGTCGCTCGGCTTATGAAAGGGACAGCTCTGGAAACACCATATATTTT.

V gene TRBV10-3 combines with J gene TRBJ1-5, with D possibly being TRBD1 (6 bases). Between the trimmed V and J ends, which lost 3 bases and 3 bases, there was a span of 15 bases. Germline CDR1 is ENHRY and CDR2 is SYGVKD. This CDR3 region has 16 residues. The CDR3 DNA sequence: TGTGCCATCAGTGATGAGGGGGTTTTTGCCAATCAGCCCCAGCATTTT. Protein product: CAISDEGVFANQPQHF.

For the CDR3, the DNA is TGTGCCAGCAGTTTATCCGGGACAGGGAGTAGCTCCTACGAGCAGTACTTC. This encodes CASSLSGTGSSSYEQYF. This chain connects TRBV27 to TRBJ2-7, with 9 bases matching TRBD1. The CDR3 extends over 17 amino acids. Germline values: CDR1 MNHEY, CDR2 SMNVEV (reference sequence). Losses at the gene ends were 0 bases for V and 0 bases for J; bases not matched to a gene: 6.

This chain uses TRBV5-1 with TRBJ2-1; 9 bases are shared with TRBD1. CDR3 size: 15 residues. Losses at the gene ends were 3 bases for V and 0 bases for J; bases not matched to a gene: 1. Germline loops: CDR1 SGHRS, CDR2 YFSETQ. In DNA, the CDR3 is TGCGCCAGCAGCTGGGGACAGGGCTCCTACAATGAGCAGTTCTTC. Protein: CASSWGQGSYNEQFF.

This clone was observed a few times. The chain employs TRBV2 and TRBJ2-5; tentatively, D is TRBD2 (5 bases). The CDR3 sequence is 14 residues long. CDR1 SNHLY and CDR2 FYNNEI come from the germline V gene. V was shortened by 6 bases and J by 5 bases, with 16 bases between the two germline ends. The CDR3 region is CASSPVPGGETQYF. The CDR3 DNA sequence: TGTGCCAGCAGCCCCGTCCCGGGCGGGGAGACCCAGTACTTC.

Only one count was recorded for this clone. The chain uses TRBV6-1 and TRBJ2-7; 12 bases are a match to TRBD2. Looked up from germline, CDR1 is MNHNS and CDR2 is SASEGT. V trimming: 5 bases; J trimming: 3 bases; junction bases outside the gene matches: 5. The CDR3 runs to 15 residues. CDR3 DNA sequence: TGTGCCAGCAGTACTGGACTAGCGGGGTACTACGAGCAGTACTTC. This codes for CASSTGLAGYYEQYF.

This chain's CDR3 is CASSLSGTRETQYF. The CDR3 DNA reads as TGTGCCAGCAGTTTATCCGGGACGAGGGAGACCCAGTACTTC. V is TRBV27 and J is TRBJ2-5; D tentatively reads TRBD1 or TRBD2 (5 bases each). V was shortened by 0 bases and J by 5 bases, with 10 bases between the two germline ends. CDR1 is MNHEY and CDR2 is SMNVEV in the germline V gene (reference sequence). The CDR3 runs 14 residues.

The CDR3: CASRGTGPAEQYF. Here the CDR3 DNA reads TGTGCCAGCAGAGGGACAGGCCCCGCCGAGCAGTACTTC. The rearrangement joins TRBV27 to TRBJ2-7; TRBD1 agrees at 8 bases. CDR3 length equals 13 residues. Germline assignment: CDR1 MNHEY and CDR2 SMNVEV (reference sequence). Trimming cost V 6 bases and J 6 bases; bases outside gene matches: 7.

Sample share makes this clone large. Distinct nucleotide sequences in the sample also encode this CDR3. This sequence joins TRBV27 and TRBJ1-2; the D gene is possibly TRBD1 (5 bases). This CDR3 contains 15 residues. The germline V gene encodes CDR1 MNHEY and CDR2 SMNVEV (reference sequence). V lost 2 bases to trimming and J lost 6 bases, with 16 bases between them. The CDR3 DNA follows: TGTGCCAGCAGTTTAAGCCGCGGGGGGTTAAATGGCTACACCTTC. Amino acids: CASSLSRGGLNGYTF.

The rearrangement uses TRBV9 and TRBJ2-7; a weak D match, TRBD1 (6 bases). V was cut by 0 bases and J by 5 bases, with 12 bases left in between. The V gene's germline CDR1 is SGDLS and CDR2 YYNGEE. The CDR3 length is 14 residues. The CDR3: CASSVGTGTHEQYF. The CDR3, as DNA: TGTGCCAGCAGCGTAGGAACAGGGACCCACGAGCAGTACTTC.

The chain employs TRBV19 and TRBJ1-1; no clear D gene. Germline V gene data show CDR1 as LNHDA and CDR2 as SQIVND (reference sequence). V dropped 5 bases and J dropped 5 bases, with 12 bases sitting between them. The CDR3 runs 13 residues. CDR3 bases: TGTGCCAGTAGTTTGGGGAGTTGGACTGAAGCTTTCTTT. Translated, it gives CASSLGSWTEAFF.

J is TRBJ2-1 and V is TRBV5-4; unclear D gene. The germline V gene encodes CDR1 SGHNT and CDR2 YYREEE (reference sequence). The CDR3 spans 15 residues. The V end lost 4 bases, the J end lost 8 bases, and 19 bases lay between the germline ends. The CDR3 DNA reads TGTGCCAGCAGCGACGGGCATTCCTCAAAGCATGAGCAGTTCTTC. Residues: CASSDGHSSKHEQFF.

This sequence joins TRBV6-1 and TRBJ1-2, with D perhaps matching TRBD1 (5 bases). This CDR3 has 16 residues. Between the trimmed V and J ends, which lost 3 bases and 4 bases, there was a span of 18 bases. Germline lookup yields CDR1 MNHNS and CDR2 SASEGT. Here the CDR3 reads CASSDVTGTGRYGYTF. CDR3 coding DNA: TGTGCCAGCAGTGATGTGACCGGGACGGGGCGCTATGGCTACACCTTC.

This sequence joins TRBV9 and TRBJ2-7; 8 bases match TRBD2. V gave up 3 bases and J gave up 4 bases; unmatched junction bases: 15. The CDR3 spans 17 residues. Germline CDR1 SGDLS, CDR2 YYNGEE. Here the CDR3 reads CASSAALSGIGAYEQYF. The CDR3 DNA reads TGTGCCAGCAGCGCGGCCCTTAGCGGGATAGGAGCATACGAGCAGTACTTC.

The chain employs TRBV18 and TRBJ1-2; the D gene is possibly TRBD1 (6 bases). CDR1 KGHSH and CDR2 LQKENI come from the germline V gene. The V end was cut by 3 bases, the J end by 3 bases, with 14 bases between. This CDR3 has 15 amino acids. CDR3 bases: TGTGCCAGCTCACCCCTTGGGGGCCACGACTATGGCTACACCTTC. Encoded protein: CASSPLGGHDYGYTF.

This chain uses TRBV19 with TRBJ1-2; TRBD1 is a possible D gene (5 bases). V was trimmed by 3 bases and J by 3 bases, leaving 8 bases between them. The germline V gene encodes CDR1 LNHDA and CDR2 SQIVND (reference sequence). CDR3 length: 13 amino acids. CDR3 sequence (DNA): TGTGCCAGTAGTATGGGGCAGCACTATGGCTACACCTTC. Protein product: CASSMGQHYGYTF.

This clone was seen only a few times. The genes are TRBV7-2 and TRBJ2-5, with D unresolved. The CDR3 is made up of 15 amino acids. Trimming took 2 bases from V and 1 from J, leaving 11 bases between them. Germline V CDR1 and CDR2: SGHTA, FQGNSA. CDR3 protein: CASSLSIWGQETQYF. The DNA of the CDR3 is TGTGCCAGCAGCTTAAGCATCTGGGGCCAAGAGACCCAGTACTTC.